A selection of T cell receptor beta chains follows, all from one sample in a study of CD8+ T cells in alopecia areata. Clones were sequenced by immunoSEQ multiplex PCR, and TCRdb holds only the in-frame ones, with some missing. Among over 200,000 clones, approximately 52% were seen once, and the ten largest hold under 0.5%. This specimen consisted of CD4+ T cells sorted from blood, obtained at week 0. The receptors shown here come from a human donor with alopecia areata. CDR3s include the opening cysteine and the closing phenylalanine or tryptophan. The D gene is left open where the match is weak. Rows may omit the clone size; those that give it use once, few, many or a size class.

D	V	size	J	DNA	CDR3
TRBD2	TRBV30	NA	TRBJ2-7	TGTGCCTCACGGACTAGCGGGAGCTACGAGCAGTACTTC	CASRTSGSYEQYF
NA	TRBV30	few	TRBJ2-1	TGTGCCTGGTCCCACTACAATGAGCAGTTCTTC	CAWSHYNEQFF
NA	TRBV6-5	NA	TRBJ2-2	TGTGCCAGCAGTAATCAGAAGAACACCGGGGAGCTGTTTTTT	CASSNQKNTGELFF
NA	TRBV2	NA	TRBJ1-5	TGTGCCAGCATGTCGGAGATTAGCAATCAGCCCCAGCATTTT	CASMSEISNQPQHF
NA	TRBV4-1	NA	TRBJ2-5	TGCGCCAGCAGCCAATGGGGAGGCTCGGAGCAGTACTTC	CASSQWGGSEQYF
TRBD2	TRBV5-6	NA	TRBJ2-3	TGTGCCAGCAGCTTGGTGCCAGCGGGAACAGATACGCAGTATTTT	CASSLVPAGTDTQYF
TRBD1	TRBV5-1	once	TRBJ1-1	TGCGCCAGCAGCTTTGCGGGACAGCCCATTGCTGAAGCTTTCTTT	CASSFAGQPIAEAFF
NA	TRBV7-9	NA	TRBJ1-2	TGTGCCGGGAGGAAGGGGATAGACTATGGCTACACCTTC	CAGRKGIDYGYTF
TRBD1	TRBV29-1	once	TRBJ1-6	TGCAGCGTCCAAGGGGACAGCTATTCACCCCTCCACTTT	CSVQGDSYSPLHF
NA	TRBV29-1	NA	TRBJ1-1	TGCAGCGTTGAAGCCTTGGCACTGAACACTGAAGCTTTCTTT	CSVEALALNTEAFF
NA	TRBV9	few	TRBJ1-6	TGTGCCAGCAGCGTAGTGGACAGCAATTCACCCCTCCACTTT	CASSVVDSNSPLHF
NA	TRBV30	NA	TRBJ2-4	TGTGCCTGGAGTCTTGTGGGCTCGGGGAACATTCAGTACTTC	CAWSLVGSGNIQYF
NA	TRBV18	NA	TRBJ2-7	TGTGCCAGCTCACCGCGATCTGGTGAGCAGTACTTC	CASSPRSGEQYF
NA	TRBV6-5	NA	TRBJ2-7	TGTGCCAGCAGTGCCACCAGGACGTCCTACGAGCAGTACTTC	CASSATRTSYEQYF